The present T cell receptor beta chain was sequenced within a study of cytomegalovirus exposure and HLA in healthy donors. About the research overall: The roughly 120 validation repertoires, a later analysis reported, used the same platform as the approximately 650 first-cohort repertoires.

As regards this clone: Its target is not known.

Study conclusions and caveats: Through in vitro validation, three CMV-associated chains were shown to be specific for CMV antigens. Associated with cytomegalovirus, according to the listing, were 150 to 200 TCR beta chains.

Profiled with immunoSEQ multiplex PCR; TCRdb holds only in-frame clones, not every one. The sample consists of about 250,000 clones, 85% to 90% of them appearing once. Germline V gene data show CDR1 as MNHEY and CDR2 as SMNVEV (reference sequence). The CDR3 totals 13 residues. V was pared by 3 bases and J by 3 bases, with 9 bases between. Sequencing was done on a sample of PBMCs. This TCR derives from a young man in good health and CMV-seronegative. The gene calls are TRBV27 and TRBJ2-7; D not certain. The CDR3 nucleotides are TGTGCCAGCAGTTTTTCGTCGGGCTACGAGCAGTACTTC. It translates to CASSFSSGYEQYF.